The source of this T cell receptor (beta chain) is a study of shared clonotypes between healthy human individuals. Trimming cost V 4 bases and J 5 bases; bases outside gene matches: 8. The germline V gene has CDR1 SGHRS and CDR2 YFSETQ. The CDR3 length is 15 residues. Libraries were prepared by immunoSEQ multiplex PCR; TCRdb keeps only in-frame clonotypes and omits some of them. The sample consists of roughly 2.2 million clones, around 92% of them appearing once. Regarding this clone: What it recognizes is unknown.

Study-wide results and caveats: Of the naive CD4 clonotypes, approximately 5% were shared across several donors.

V and J are TRBV5-1 and TRBJ1-2, with TRBD1 matching 10 bases. This sequence was found in a man aged 18-30 years in good health. Some clones in this sample may be carry-over from other donors' samples. Sequenced: naive CD4+ T cells from PBMCs. Subset in this sample: CD45RA+ positively selected. The CDR3 bases are TGCGCCAGCAGCCCCGGACAGGGGGTGGGGTATGGCTACACCTTC. It encodes CASSPGQGVGYGYTF.